These T cell receptor beta chains were read from a single sample in a study of T-cell reconstitution after alpha-beta-depleted transplantation in children. Using its own MiXCR run on the PCR reads, TCRdb lists one record per CDR3 protein. The sample lists 300,000 to 400,000 distinct CDR3 sequences; 15% to 20% were seen once. Here the sequenced sample was PBMCs, mostly from graft donor cells, taken 360 days after TCRalphabeta/CD19-depleted stem cell transplant. These receptors came from a male patient between 2 and 10 years old who had a stem cell transplant for acute lymphoblastic leukemia, so the T cells may come from the graft donor. Both conserved end residues are part of each CDR3. Each record gives: clone size, J gene, D gene, V gene, CDR3 DNA, CDR3 protein. A D gene is named only where the DNA matches it firmly. Part of the rows lack a size; the others show once, few, many or a class for expanded clones.

few | TRBJ1-2 | TRBD1 | TRBV4-3 | TGCGCCAGCAGCCAAGATAGAAGGGAGACAGGGTTCCCCTATGGCTACACCTTC | CASSQDRRETGFPYGYTF
many | TRBJ2-1 | TRBD1 | TRBV6-1 | TGTGCCAGCAGTATCGGACAGGGGAACTACAATGAGCAGTTCTTC | CASSIGQGNYNEQFF
NA | TRBJ1-6 | NA | TRBV5-8 | TGTGCCAGCAGCTTGGCTTGGGGGCCCTATTCACCCCTCCACTTT | CASSLAWGPYSPLHF
many | TRBJ2-3 | NA | TRBV4-1 | TGCGCCATCAGCCGGGACCCCACAGATACGCAGTATTTT | CAISRDPTDTQYF
NA | TRBJ2-3 | NA | TRBV20-1 | TGCAGTGCTAGATTGGCGGAGAGTATGACAGATACGCAGTATTTT | CSARLAESMTDTQYF
many | TRBJ2-5 | TRBD1 | TRBV4-1 | TGCGCCAGCAGCCAAGGGGACAGATCCCAAGAGACCCAGTACTTC | CASSQGDRSQETQYF
many | TRBJ2-1 | TRBD1 | TRBV28 | TGTGCCAGCATCCCAGCTCGGGACAGGGGTATCAATGAGCAGTTCTTC | CASIPARDRGINEQFF
few | TRBJ2-1 | TRBD2 | TRBV4-1 | TGCGCCAGCAGCGCTCTAGCGGGAGCATCCTACAATGAGCAGTTCTTC | CASSALAGASYNEQFF
few | TRBJ2-7 | TRBD2 | TRBV4-1 | TGCGCCAGCAGCCAGACCAACCCCAGCGGGAGTTCTTACGAGCAGTACTTC | CASSQTNPSGSSYEQYF
many | TRBJ1-3 | NA | TRBV4-3 | TGCGCCAGCAGCCGGGGACAAATGGCTGGAAACACCATATATTTT | CASSRGQMAGNTIYF
few | TRBJ2-5 | NA | TRBV18 | TGTGCCAGCTCACCCCGGCCTCTACGGAGGGAGACCCAGTACTTC | CASSPRPLRRETQYF
few | TRBJ2-7 | TRBD2 | TRBV7-8 | TGTGCCAGCAGTTCCCGGGGGGGGCTAGGGGAGCAGTACTTC | CASSSRGGLGEQYF
many | TRBJ2-1 | TRBD1 | TRBV5-1 | TGCGCCAGCAGCCCGGGACAGGGTATTTACAATGAGCAGTTCTTC | CASSPGQGIYNEQFF
NA | TRBJ2-4 | NA | TRBV29-1 | TGCAGCGCCGAGCGTAAAAACATTCAGTACTTC | CSAERKNIQYF
NA | TRBJ2-2 | NA | TRBV9 | TGTGCCAGCAGCCCCATAGGGGGGGCCGGGGAGCTGTTTTTT | CASSPIGGAGELFF
many | TRBJ2-2 | TRBD2 | TRBV12-3/TRBV12-4 | TGTGCCAGCAGCCGGGGACTAGCCTCCGGGGAGCTGTTTTTT | CASSRGLASGELFF
NA | TRBJ2-1 | TRBD2 | TRBV3-1 | TGTGCCAGCAGCCTCTCCGCGTTAGCGGGAGACTCCTACAATGAGCAGTTCTTC | CASSLSALAGDSYNEQFF
once | TRBJ1-1 | TRBD1 | TRBV7-2 | TGTGCCAGCAGCGCACAGGGGGGGAGCACTGAAGCTTTCTTT | CASSAQGGSTEAFF
few | TRBJ2-3 | NA | TRBV19 | TGTGCCAGTAGTCCCTTAGCGGCCCTGTCAGATACGCAGTATTTT | CASSPLAALSDTQYF
few | TRBJ1-2 | TRBD1 | TRBV29-1 | TGCAGCGTTCTCGGGACAGCCTATGGCTACACCTTC | CSVLGTAYGYTF
NA | TRBJ2-2 | TRBD1 | TRBV11-2 | TGTGCCAGCAGCTTTCCCAGGGGGCTGACCGGGGAGCTGTTTTTT | CASSFPRGLTGELFF
NA | TRBJ2-3 | TRBD1 | TRBV7-2 | TGTGCCAGCAGCTTACATCGGACAGGGGGCCAAGATACGCAGTATTTT | CASSLHRTGGQDTQYF
few | TRBJ2-7 | NA | TRBV28 | TGTGCCAGCAGTTTACAAGTGAGGAACTACGAGCAGTACTTC | CASSLQVRNYEQYF
few | TRBJ2-4 | TRBD2 | TRBV4-2 | TGTGCCAGCAGCCAGGCGAATGTAGCGGGAGCGGAAAAAAACATTCAGTACTTC | CASSQANVAGAEKNIQYF
few | TRBJ1-2 | NA | TRBV20-1 | TGCAGTGCTAGAGCAGCAACTAACTATGGCTACACCTTC | CSARAATNYGYTF
few | TRBJ1-6 | NA | TRBV27 | TGTGCCAGCAGTTTAGTCGGGGGGTCGGGGAATTCACCCCTCCACTTT | CASSLVGGSGNSPLHF
many | TRBJ1-5 | TRBD1 | TRBV20-1 | TGCAGTGCAAGGACAGGTGTAAGCAATCAGCCCCAGCATTTT | CSARTGVSNQPQHF
NA | TRBJ2-6 | NA | TRBV7-9 | TGTGCCAGCAGCTTTGCAAACTCTGGGGCCAACGTCCTGACTTTC | CASSFANSGANVLTF
NA | TRBJ2-1 | TRBD2 | TRBV28 | TGTGCCAGCGCCCCAGCGGGAGCCTCCTACAATGAGCAGTTCTTC | CASAPAGASYNEQFF
few | TRBJ2-2 | TRBD1 | TRBV20-1 | TGCAGTGCTAGGGGACAGGCTAACACCGGGGAGCTGTTTTTT | CSARGQANTGELFF
NA | TRBJ1-5 | NA | TRBV28 | TGTGCCAGCAGTCCCCTCCTAGAGCCCCAGCATTTT | CASSPLLEPQHF
few | TRBJ1-1 | NA | TRBV4-3 | TGCGCCAGCAGCCAAATAAGGGTCACTGAAGCTTTCTTT | CASSQIRVTEAFF
few | TRBJ2-5 | NA | TRBV28 | TGTGCCAGCAGCCGGGTCCCCTCCGGCGAGACCCAGTACTTC | CASSRVPSGETQYF
NA | TRBJ1-1 | NA | TRBV11-2 | TGTGCCACTTCGGGGACCTGGAACACTGAAGCTTTCTTT | CATSGTWNTEAFF
NA | TRBJ2-7 | TRBD1 | TRBV5-1 | TGCGCCAGCAGCTTCTCAGCGACAGGGCCGATCCGTTCCGAGCAGTACTTC | CASSFSATGPIRSEQYF
few | TRBJ2-1 | NA | TRBV6-2/TRBV6-3 | TGTGCCAGCAGCAAACACCGCGTTAGCGGAGGATCCTACAATGAGCAGTTCTTC | CASSKHRVSGGSYNEQFF
NA | TRBJ2-3 | NA | TRBV5-6 | TGTGCCAGCAGCAAACAGGGCTCCGATACGCAGTATTTT | CASSKQGSDTQYF
many | TRBJ2-7 | NA | TRBV27 | TGTGCCAGCAGTTTATCGCCCCAGATCCACGAGCAGTACTTC | CASSLSPQIHEQYF
NA | TRBJ1-5 | TRBD1 | TRBV6-2/TRBV6-3 | TGTGCCAGCAGTTACTCGAAACGGAACAGGGGGGTTGATCCCAATCAGCCCCAGCATTTT | CASSYSKRNRGVDPNQPQHF
many | TRBJ2-3 | TRBD1 | TRBV29-1 | TGCAGCGTTGATTTCGGGACAGGATTCATGGATACGCAGTATTTT | CSVDFGTGFMDTQYF
few | TRBJ2-3 | NA | TRBV7-9 | TGTGCCAGCAGCTTACGTCCCGGGGGCGTAATCTCAGATACGCAGTATTTT | CASSLRPGGVISDTQYF
few | TRBJ2-7 | TRBD2 | TRBV15 | TGTGCCACCAGCAGAGATCTGAAACTAGCGGTCGAGCAGTACTTC | CATSRDLKLAVEQYF
NA | TRBJ2-1 | TRBD2 | TRBV5-1 | TGCGCCAGCAGCCGTAGCGGGAGGGACAATGAGCAGTTCTTC | CASSRSGRDNEQFF
many | TRBJ2-3 | NA | TRBV20-1 | TGCAGTGCTCAGGGGGGAAGCACTAGCACAGATACGCAGTATTTT | CSAQGGSTSTDTQYF
few | TRBJ1-1 | TRBD1 | TRBV4-3 | TGCGCCAGCAGCCAAGATCCCCCAGGGGGGACAAACACTGAAGCTTTCTTT | CASSQDPPGGTNTEAFF
NA | TRBJ1-4 | NA | TRBV18 | TGTGCCAGCGGAAATGGGGCTAATGAAAAACTGTTTTTT | CASGNGANEKLFF
NA | TRBJ1-5 | TRBD1 | TRBV12-3/TRBV12-4 | TGTGCCAGCAGACGGACAGGGGATCAGCCCCAGCATTTT | CASRRTGDQPQHF
few | TRBJ1-1 | NA | TRBV12-3/TRBV12-4 | TGTGCCAGCAGTTTTCATGGACGCTATGAAGCTTTCTTT | CASSFHGRYEAFF
many | TRBJ2-7 | NA | TRBV10-3 | TGTGCCATCAGTGACTCGGACAGCCTCTACGAGCAGTACTTC | CAISDSDSLYEQYF
few | TRBJ2-3 | TRBD2 | TRBV28 | TGTGCCAGCAGTTTTGGGAGGGAAGATGTTAGCACAGATACGCAGTATTTT | CASSFGREDVSTDTQYF
many | TRBJ2-5 | NA | TRBV12-3/TRBV12-4 | TGTGCCAGCAGTTTCACCGGGCAGATCCAAGAGACCCAGTACTTC | CASSFTGQIQETQYF
NA | TRBJ2-1 | NA | TRBV7-9 | TGTGCCAGCACCCCAATACAGACGGGGGGCGTTGAGCAGTTCTTC | CASTPIQTGGVEQFF